The 30 T cell receptor beta chains below come from one sample, sequenced in a study of blood T cell repertoires in COVID-19. TCRdb's copy holds only in-frame clones and misses some; the assay was immunoSEQ multiplex PCR. This table holds 100,000 to 150,000 clones, 86% found once. Sample: peripheral blood. These receptors were obtained from a woman aged 65 to 85 with COVID-19, enrolled during active disease.

The chain carries TRBV24-1 and TRBJ2-7; 7 nucleotides agree with TRBD1. V trimming: 12 bases; J trimming: 0 bases; junction bases outside the gene matches: 4. Germline values: CDR1 KGHDR, CDR2 SFDVKD. The CDR3 is 12 residues long. DNA of the CDR3: TGTGCCTCGCGGACAGGCTCCTACGAGCAGTACTTC. It specifies CASRTGSYEQYF.

This chain links TRBV19 with TRBJ2-2; 13 bases are a match to TRBD2. CDR3 length equals 16 residues. V shed 4 bases, J shed 2 bases, and the junction held 1 base outside the gene matches. CDR1 is LNHDA and CDR2 is SQIVND in the germline V gene (reference sequence). The chain's CDR3 is CASSRLAGGNTGELFF. In DNA form, the CDR3 reads TGTGCCAGTAGTAGACTAGCGGGGGGCAACACCGGGGAGCTGTTTTTT. The full variable domain, rest sourced from reference TRBV19 and TRBJ2-2, is DGGITQSPKYLFRKEGQNVTLSCEQNLNHDAMYWYRQDPGQGLRLIYYSQIVNDFQKGDIAEGYSVSREKKESFPLTVTSAQKNPTAFYLCASSRLAGGNTGELFFGEGSRLTVL.

The chain has TRBV20-1 and TRBJ2-7; D is perhaps TRBD2 (7 bases). The V end was cut by 3 bases, the J end by 1 base, with 16 bases between. The CDR3 runs to 15 residues. Per germline, CDR1 DFQATT and CDR2 SNEGSKA (reference sequence). CDR3 DNA: TGCAGTGCTAGTATCGCGCGGGGGCATTCCTACGAGCAGTACTTC. Encoded protein: CSASIARGHSYEQYF.

The chain combines TRBV19 with TRBJ1-1; no reliable D call. V was clipped by 5 bases and J by 0 bases, with 10 bases between them. This CDR3 has 14 residues. Germline V gives CDR1 LNHDA, CDR2 SQIVND (reference sequence). CDR3 residues: CASSPLLLNTEAFF. The CDR3 DNA reads TGTGCCAGTAGTCCCCTGTTATTGAACACTGAAGCTTTCTTT. The variable domain in full, completed from reference TRBV19 and TRBJ1-1, reads DGGITQSPKYLFRKEGQNVTLSCEQNLNHDAMYWYRQDPGQGLRLIYYSQIVNDFQKGDIAEGYSVSREKKESFPLTVTSAQKNPTAFYLCASSPLLLNTEAFFGQGTRLTVV.

This clone was detected only a few times. The chain is built from TRBV7-2 and TRBJ1-2; 7 nucleotides match TRBD1. Per the germline V gene, CDR1 is SGHTA and CDR2 is FQGNSA. This CDR3 has 14 residues. The J segment lost 5 bases and the V segment lost 5 bases, leaving 8 bases of the junction unmatched. CDR3 nucleotide sequence: TGTGCCAGCAGCCGTCAGACAGGGAGTTATGGCTACACCTTC. Its protein product is CASSRQTGSYGYTF.

The CDR3 reads CASSEGWVGQTNTGELFF. CDR3 bases: TGTGCCAGCAGTGAAGGGTGGGTAGGACAGACCAACACCGGGGAGCTGTTTTTT. V is TRBV2 and J is TRBJ2-2; the D gene is possibly TRBD1 (6 bases). V lost 1 base, J lost 2 bases, and 17 bases lay in between. Germline lookup yields CDR1 SNHLY and CDR2 FYNNEI. The CDR3 sequence is 18 residues long.

In its sample, this clone was seen once. The chain uses TRBV5-1 and TRBJ2-1, with D possibly being TRBD2 (6 bases). Deletions cut 1 base from V and 5 bases from J, with 10 bases between. This CDR3 comprises 14 residues. The germline gives CDR1 SGHRS, CDR2 YFSETQ. The CDR3 nucleotides are TGCGCCAGCAGCTTGATCGGGAGCCACAATGAGCAGTTCTTC. This sequence encodes CASSLIGSHNEQFF.

The chain carries TRBV2 and TRBJ2-2; D may be TRBD2 (6 bases). In germline, CDR1 is SNHLY, CDR2 FYNNEI. Trimming removed 7 bases from V and 2 bases from J, with 20 bases in between. The CDR3 is 17 amino acids. Here the CDR3 reads CASTILATMINTGELFF. In DNA, the CDR3 is TGTGCCAGCACCATACTAGCCACGATGATTAACACCGGGGAGCTGTTTTTT.

The rearrangement links TRBV11-1 to TRBJ1-1, with TRBD1 matching over 9 bases. V was pared by 7 bases and J by 5 bases, with 11 bases of the junction left unmatched. Germline V gene data show CDR1 as SGHAT and CDR2 as FQDESV (reference sequence). The CDR3 has 15 amino acids. This CDR3 is CASTLHTGGSTEAFF. For the CDR3, the DNA is TGTGCCAGCACCCTTCATACAGGGGGCTCGACTGAAGCTTTCTTT.

The chain joins TRBV5-1 to TRBJ1-5, with a possible D match to TRBD1 (6 bases). CDR3 size: 16 residues. V lost 5 bases and J lost 0, with 15 bases in between. Germline V lookup: CDR1 SGHRS, CDR2 YFSETQ. This chain's CDR3 is CASRGQLFVSNQPQHF. The CDR3 nucleotides read TGCGCCAGCAGGGGACAACTTTTCGTTAGCAATCAGCCCCAGCATTTT.

This chain links TRBV19 with TRBJ2-1, with D tentatively TRBD2 (6 bases). V lost 4 bases and J 0 bases, leaving 16 bases between the germline ends. The CDR3 consists of 17 residues. Germline V gives CDR1 LNHDA, CDR2 SQIVND (reference sequence). The CDR3 DNA sequence: TGTGCCAGTAGTAGCGGGGCGTCTTTGAGCTCCTACAATGAGCAGTTCTTC. Translated: CASSSGASLSSYNEQFF.

The chain has TRBV11-2 and TRBJ1-3; D is possibly TRBD1 (6 bases). This CDR3 comprises 17 residues. Germline CDR1 is SGHAT and CDR2 is FQNNGV. V was cut by 1 base and J by 4 bases, with 17 bases left in between. CDR3 nucleotides: TGTGCCAGCAGCTTAGGACCCGGGGGGGCTGAAGGAAACACCATATATTTT. It yields the protein CASSLGPGGAEGNTIYF.

The chain combines TRBV7-6 with TRBJ1-6; 8 positions agree with TRBD1. The V gene end was trimmed by 5 bases and the J gene end by 7 bases; junction bases not matched to a gene: 7. The CDR3 runs to 15 residues. Germline CDR1 is SGHVS and CDR2 is FNYEAQ. CDR3 region: CASSPRTGRNSPLHF. The CDR3 nucleotides read TGTGCCAGCAGCCCCCGGACAGGGAGGAATTCACCCCTCCACTTT.

The chain couples TRBV7-9 to TRBJ1-2; D unclear. With 4 bases removed from V and 4 bases from J, the gap between germline ends came to 7 bases. Per the germline V gene, CDR1 is SEHNR and CDR2 is FQNEAQ (reference sequence). This CDR3 has 12 residues. The CDR3 nucleotides read TGTGCCAGCAGCTCAGCCTTCTATGGCTACACCTTC. The encoded protein is CASSSAFYGYTF.

The chain uses TRBV29-1 and TRBJ1-1, with 9 bases lining up with TRBD1. CDR1 is SQVTM and CDR2 is ANQGSEA in the germline V gene. V trimming: 6 bases; J trimming: 6 bases; junction bases outside the gene matches: 11. The CDR3 totals 14 residues. CDR3 sequence reads: CSVGQGGFFAEAFF. DNA of the CDR3: TGCAGCGTGGGACAGGGCGGGTTTTTCGCTGAAGCTTTCTTT.

The V and J genes are TRBV15 and TRBJ1-5; TRBD1 matches 8 bases. CDR3 size: 13 residues. Unmatched junction bases numbered 2, after V lost 4 bases and J lost 6 bases. The germline V gene has CDR1 LNHNV and CDR2 YYDKDF (reference sequence). In nucleotides, the CDR3 is TGTGCCACCAGCAAACAGGGGGGTCAGCCCCAGCATTTT. Protein sequence: CATSKQGGQPQHF. Using reference TRBV15 and TRBJ1-5 for the parts outside the CDR3, the full variable domain is DAMVIQNPRYQVTQFGKPVTLSCSQTLNHNVMYWYQQKSSQAPKLLFHYYDKDFNNEADTPDNFQSRRPNTSFCFLDIRSPGLGDTAMYLCATSKQGGQPQHFGDGTRLSIL.

The chain is built from TRBV27 and TRBJ2-1; maybe TRBD2 (5 bases). V dropped 2 bases and J dropped 5 bases, with 19 bases sitting between them. There are 17 residues in the CDR3. CDR1 is MNHEY and CDR2 is SMNVEV in the germline V gene (reference sequence). In DNA, the CDR3 is TGTGCCAGCAGTTTAATTCGGGGAAAAGCGAATCACAATGAGCAGTTCTTC. Its protein is CASSLIRGKANHNEQFF.

The chain recombines TRBV30 with TRBJ1-1; no clear D. CDR3 length: 12 residues. Per germline, CDR1 GTSNPN and CDR2 SVGIG (reference sequence). Trimming pared 8 bases from V and 5 bases from J, leaving 15 bases between. The CDR3 region is CAGGRGGTEAFF. The CDR3 bases are TGTGCCGGCGGACGGGGAGGGACTGAAGCTTTCTTT.

This clone was seen more than once but under ten times. In nucleotides, the CDR3 is TGTGCCAGCAGTCGCCGCAGGTCCCGAAGCACAGATACGCAGTATTTT. Translated: CASSRRRSRSTDTQYF. The rearrangement uses TRBV6-2 or TRBV6-3 and TRBJ2-3; D is unresolved. Germline V gene lookup returns CDR1 MNHEY and CDR2 SVGEGT. V was pared by 5 bases and J by 0 bases, with 15 bases between. The CDR3 length is 16 residues.

The gene calls are TRBV3-1 (or the pseudogene TRBV3-2) and TRBJ1-2; TRBD1 agrees at 7 bases. The CDR3 has 13 amino acids. The ends lost 5 bases at V and 7 bases at J; junction bases unmatched: 7. Germline V gives CDR1 LGHDT, CDR2 YNNKEL (reference sequence). The CDR3 loop is CASSARQGTGYTF. The CDR3 coding sequence is TGTGCCAGCAGCGCACGACAGGGAACTGGCTACACCTTC.

The gene calls are TRBV15 and TRBJ1-5, with D possibly matching TRBD1 (6 bases). Trimming took off 1 base at V and 2 bases at J, with 15 bases between the two ends. CDR1 and CDR2 from the germline V gene are LNHNV and YYDKDF (reference sequence). The CDR3 has 17 amino acids. CDR3 in amino acids: CATSRGDRAGGNQPQHF. In DNA, the CDR3 is TGTGCCACCAGCAGAGGTGACCGAGCAGGGGGCAATCAGCCCCAGCATTTT.

This clone was seen only once. This rearrangement joins TRBV3-1 (or the pseudogene TRBV3-2) to TRBJ1-1, with a weak D call TRBD1 (5 bases). Germline CDR1 and CDR2: LGHDT and YNNKEL (reference sequence). V was trimmed by 4 bases and J by 11 bases, leaving 14 bases between them. The CDR3 sequence is 12 residues long. The CDR3 coding sequence is TGTGCCAGCAGCCGGGAGGGACTTGGGGCTTTCTTT. Its protein is CASSREGLGAFF.

In nucleotides, the CDR3 is TGTGCCAGCAGCCCGGGACAGGGTCGGGAAAAACTGTTTTTT. Translating it yields CASSPGQGREKLFF. The rearrangement uses TRBV6-5 and TRBJ1-4; 9 positions match TRBD1. CDR3 length: 14 residues. The germline gives CDR1 MNHEY, CDR2 SVGAGI. V was pared by 6 bases and J by 8 bases, with 7 bases of the junction left unmatched.

The rearrangement links TRBV28 to TRBJ1-2; 7 nucleotides agree with TRBD1. V gave up 5 bases and J gave up 9 bases; unmatched junction bases: 9. CDR3 length: 13 amino acids. Germline CDR1 reads MDHEN; CDR2 reads SYDVKM. This chain's CDR3 is CASSLLTGLSYTF. The CDR3 coding sequence is TGTGCCAGCAGTCTCCTGACAGGGTTGAGCTACACCTTC.

This clone was observed a single time. Relative to the germline gene, one junction end is altered; a read error may explain this. The V and J genes are TRBV9 and TRBJ2-1; D possibly corresponds to TRBD1 (5 bases). Per germline, CDR1 SGDLS and CDR2 YYNGEE. This CDR3 contains 13 residues. CDR3 sequence: CASSVFIPDPGIF. The CDR3 DNA follows: TGTGCCAGCAGCGTATTCATACCCGATCCAGGGATCTTC.

About this clone itself: Mismatch with germline at one junction end may stem from a read error. The chain uses TRBV6-5 and TRBJ1-2; perhaps TRBD1 as D (6 bases). This CDR3 spans 14 amino acids. Germline loops: CDR1 MNHEY, CDR2 SVGAGI. CDR3 amino acids: CASSSGGAKYGYTF. The CDR3 DNA reads as TGTGCCAGCAGTTCTGGGGGGGCTAAGTATGGCTACACCTTC.

This clone has only a few counts. The chain is built from TRBV19 and TRBJ1-1; D is possibly TRBD1 (5 bases). This CDR3 spans 15 amino acids. Trimming removed 4 bases at V and 2 bases at J, with 14 bases between. In germline, CDR1 is LNHDA, CDR2 SQIVND (reference sequence). The CDR3 nucleotides are TGTGCCAGTAGTAAAGGAGGGGCGGTCAACACTGAAGCTTTCTTT. Its protein product is CASSKGGAVNTEAFF. Together with reference TRBV19 and TRBJ1-1, the CDR3 gives the full variable domain: DGGITQSPKYLFRKEGQNVTLSCEQNLNHDAMYWYRQDPGQGLRLIYYSQIVNDFQKGDIAEGYSVSREKKESFPLTVTSAQKNPTAFYLCASSKGGAVNTEAFFGQGTRLTVV.

The chain is built from TRBV7-2 and TRBJ2-1; 14 positions agree with TRBD2. Germline lookup yields CDR1 SGHTA and CDR2 FQGNSA. The CDR3 loop spans 16 amino acids. V dropped 2 bases and J dropped 8; count of bases not matched to a gene: 5. DNA of the CDR3: TGTGCCAGCAGCTTACTGGGGACTAGCGGGGGTTATGAGCAGTTCTTC. This codes for CASSLLGTSGGYEQFF.

This clone has a handful of counts. This chain connects TRBV10-3 to TRBJ2-5, with D unclear. With 0 bases removed from V and 7 bases from J, the gap between germline ends came to 3 bases. The CDR3 has 11 amino acids. Per the germline V gene, CDR1 is ENHRY and CDR2 is SYGVKD. The CDR3 coding sequence is TGTGCCATCAGTGAGTCTCGGACCCAGTACTTC. Its translation: CAISESRTQYF.

V and J are TRBV10-3 and TRBJ1-5, with D possibly TRBD1 on 5 matching bases. Trimming removed 6 bases at V and 2 bases at J, with 8 bases between. Germline V gene sequence: CDR1 ENHRY, CDR2 SYGVKD. The CDR3 sequence is 13 residues long. Written as DNA, the CDR3 is TGTGCCATCAGGGGAGGGGGCAATCAGCCCCAGCATTTT. Translation: CAIRGGGNQPQHF.